Listed here are 31 T cell receptor beta chains from one sample, sequenced in a study of T cell clonality in common variable immunodeficiency. Repertoires were generated with immunoSEQ multiplex PCR, while TCRdb's copy carries only in-frame clones and drops some. The repertoire consists of about 64,000 clones, none detected only once. Sequencing was carried out using peripheral blood mononuclear cells. The source is a person between 18 and 69 years old in good health.

This clone came up many times. Read coverage stops 3 residues before the CDR3 terminus; the germline J gene supplies the remainder. The chain carries TRBV14 and TRBJ2-7; 13 bases align to TRBD2. Germline assignment: CDR1 SGHDN and CDR2 FVKESK. CDR3 length equals 16 residues. J gave up 4 bases and V 2 bases, and 5 bases lay outside the gene matches. The chain's CDR3 is CASSQFRTSGSYEQYF. The DNA read from the CDR3 is TGTGCCAGCAGCCAATTCCGGACTAGCGGGAGTTACGAG.

Many counts were recorded for this clone. The CDR3 end is not reached by the read, which stops 3 residues before it; the germline J gene fills it in. J is TRBJ2-2 and V is TRBV7-3; 10 bases line up with TRBD2. Germline V gene data show CDR1 as SGHTA and CDR2 as FQGTGA. Unmatched junction bases numbered 2, after V lost 2 bases and J lost 2 bases. CDR3 length: 16 residues. CDR3 DNA, as far as it was read: TGTGCCAGCAGCTTATTACTAGCGGGAAACACCGGGGAG. Its protein is CASSLLLAGNTGE. The entire CDR3 is CASSLLLAGNTGELFF.

This clone has a count of ten or more. From the germline J gene comes the end of the CDR3, since the read stops 3 residues before it. The rearrangement joins TRBV5-6 to TRBJ2-7; 7 nucleotides agree with TRBD2. Germline assignment: CDR1 SGHDT and CDR2 YYEEEE. J was trimmed by 1 base and V by 4 bases; bases with no gene match: 2. CDR3 length equals 13 residues. CDR3 sequence: CASSRGLSYEQYF. CDR3 DNA, as far as it was read: TGTGCCAGCAGCCGGGGACTATCCTACGAG.

This clone was seen ten or more times. With the read ending 3 residues before the CDR3 end, the germline J gene is used to fill in that end. This chain uses TRBV5-6 with TRBJ1-2; tentatively, D is TRBD1 (6 bases). This CDR3 is built from 15 residues. V was trimmed by 4 bases and J by 5 bases, leaving 18 bases between them. Germline V lookup: CDR1 SGHDT, CDR2 YYEEEE. The CDR3 reads CASSPIKETGYGYTF. The covered CDR3 bases are TGTGCCAGCAGCCCGATTAAGGAGACAGGATATGGC.

This clone was seen repeatedly, ten times or more. The CDR3 goes on 3 residues after the read ends, and that part is filled in from the germline J gene. The chain recombines TRBV7-9 with TRBJ2-3; D not certain. Germline assignment: CDR1 SEHNR and CDR2 FQNEAQ (reference sequence). Trimming took off 1 base at V and 7 bases at J, with 6 bases between the two ends. This CDR3 is built from 12 residues. CDR3 bases read: TGTGCCAGCAGCTTAGGTAGCTATACG. Its translation is CASSLGSYT. The entire CDR3 protein reads CASSLGSYTQYF.

This clone was counted at least ten times. Sequencing ends 3 residues short of the CDR3 end; the germline J gene provides the rest. V is TRBV20-1 and J is TRBJ2-7; TRBD1 matches at 8 bases. The CDR3 covers 15 residues. Germline V lookup: CDR1 DFQATT, CDR2 SNEGSKA (reference sequence). The V gene end was trimmed by 0 bases and the J gene end by 3 bases; junction bases not matched to a gene: 7. CDR3 DNA, as far as it was read: TGCAGTGCTAGAGATCGACAGGGGACCAACTACGAG. Translation gives CSARDRQGTNYE. The full CDR3 is CSARDRQGTNYEQYF.

This clone was seen at least ten times. The read stops 3 residues short of the end of the CDR3; the missing end is completed from the germline J gene. The chain couples TRBV5-6 to TRBJ2-5; possible D gene TRBD1, 7 bases. CDR3 length equals 14 residues. Germline CDR1 and CDR2: SGHDT and YYEEEE. Deletions cut 4 bases from V and 4 bases from J, with 14 bases between. The CDR3 loop is CASSPGGGLETQYF. The sequenced part of the CDR3 DNA is TGTGCCAGCAGCCCAGGGGGAGGCTTAGAGACC.

This clone was observed many times. The read ends 3 residues early relative to the CDR3; the germline J gene fills the gap. This chain links TRBV7-3 with TRBJ2-6; tentative D call: TRBD2 (6 bases). CDR3 length: 20 residues. The V and J ends lost 0 bases and 0 bases respectively, with 18 bases between them. In germline, CDR1 is SGHTA, CDR2 FQGTGA. CDR3 sequence: CASSLTGTSHQGSGANVLTF. The part of the CDR3 DNA that was read is TGTGCCAGCAGCTTAACAGGGACTTCACACCAAGGCTCTGGGGCCAACGTC.

This clone was seen many times. The read falls 3 residues short of the CDR3 end, and the missing part is taken from the germline J gene. The chain uses TRBV18 and TRBJ1-1; TRBD1 aligns across 7 bases. V shed 2 bases and J 0 bases; nucleotides not matched to a gene: 6. This CDR3 contains 16 residues. The germline CDR1 and CDR2 sequences are KGHSH and LQKENI. CDR3 sequence reads: CASSPRLGQLNTEAFF. The covered CDR3 bases are TGTGCCAGCTCACCAAGGCTGGGACAGTTGAACACTGAA.

This clone showed up many times. The read finishes 3 residues shy of the CDR3 end, and the germline J gene is used to complete it. The V and J genes are TRBV28 and TRBJ2-6; 7 nucleotides line up with TRBD2. The CDR3 extends over 17 amino acids. Trimming removed 4 bases from V and 2 bases from J; junction bases left unmatched: 8. CDR1 and CDR2 from the germline V gene are MDHEN and SYDVKM. CDR3 sequence reads: CASSSGEGGTGANVLTF. The CDR3 bases that were read are TGTGCCAGCAGTTCCGGGGAGGGAGGTACTGGGGCCAACGTC.

This clone has a count of ten or more. The CDR3 is cut off 3 residues early in the read; its end comes from the germline J gene. The chain is built from TRBV18 and TRBJ2-4, with D possibly TRBD2 on 5 matching bases. This CDR3 comprises 14 residues. CDR1 and CDR2 (germline): KGHSH, LQKENI. With 3 bases removed from V and 1 base from J, the gap between germline ends came to 7 bases. This CDR3 is CASSPPGAKNIQYF. Partial CDR3 DNA: TGTGCCAGCTCACCCCCGGGGGCCAAAAACATT. The whole variable domain, remainder taken from reference TRBV18 and TRBJ2-4, is NAGVMQNPRHLVRRRGQEARLRCSPMKGHSHVYWYRQLPEEGLKFMVYLQKENIIDESGMPKERFSAEFPKEGPSILRIQQVVRGDSAAYFCASSPPGAKNIQYFGAGTRLSVL.

This clone was recorded a few times. The sequenced fragment ends 3 residues before the CDR3 boundary, so the rest is inferred from the germline J gene. This sequence joins TRBV7-9 and TRBJ1-3, with D possibly TRBD1 on 5 matching bases. The germline gives CDR1 SEHNR, CDR2 FQNEAQ (reference sequence). CDR3 length: 13 residues. The CDR3 DNA, read in part, is TGTGCCAGCAGCTTAGAAGGGGTAAACGCT. Its translation: CASSLEGVNA. In full, the CDR3 reads CASSLEGVNAIYF.

This clone has a handful of counts. The read terminates 3 residues ahead of where the CDR3 ends, so the germline J gene completes it. The V gene is TRBV11-1, the J gene TRBJ1-2; D is unresolved. The CDR3 consists of 12 residues. Trimming cost V 5 bases and J 2 bases, with 6 bases left between them. The V gene's germline CDR1 is SGHAT and CDR2 FQDESV (reference sequence). The CDR3 protein is CASSRLNYGYTF. The DNA read from the CDR3 is TGTGCCAGCAGCAGACTCAACTATGGC.

This clone was found many times. The CDR3 end falls 3 residues outside the read, so it is completed with the germline J gene. The genes are TRBV14 and TRBJ2-7; maybe TRBD1 (6 bases). The CDR3 length is 14 residues. CDR1 and CDR2 from the germline V gene are SGHDN and FVKESK. The germline V and J ends were trimmed by 2 bases and 1 base, with 9 bases remaining between them. CDR3 DNA (partial): TGTGCCAGCAGCCAACAGACAGGTTCCTACGAG. Translating it yields CASSQQTGSYE. The full CDR3 reads CASSQQTGSYEQYF.

As for this clone: Read coverage stops 3 residues before the CDR3 terminus; the germline J gene supplies the remainder. This chain connects TRBV20-1 to TRBJ2-7; 9 positions agree with TRBD1. V lost 5 bases, J lost 4 bases, and 3 bases stayed unmatched. The CDR3 is 12 residues long. Germline assignment: CDR1 DFQATT and CDR2 SNEGSKA (reference sequence). CDR3 residues: CSARDREYEQYF. The sequenced part of the CDR3 DNA is TGCAGTGCTCGGGACAGGGAGTACGAG.

In its sample, this clone was seen many times. The CDR3 end is not reached by the read, which stops 3 residues before it; the germline J gene fills it in. V and J are TRBV20-1 and TRBJ1-4, with 7 bases fitting TRBD1. Trimming removed 7 bases from V and 0 bases from J; junction bases left unmatched: 2. The CDR3 extends over 13 amino acids. The germline V gene has CDR1 DFQATT and CDR2 SNEGSKA (reference sequence). CDR3 loop: CSVTGATNEKLFF. The sequenced CDR3 bases are TGCAGTGTCACAGGGGCAACTAATGAAAAA.

This clone has at least ten counts. The DNA ends 3 residues before the CDR3 does, and the rest of the CDR3 is filled in from the germline J gene. This chain joins TRBV5-1 and TRBJ1-4; TRBD1 agrees at 7 bases. The CDR3 spans 15 residues. Germline V CDR1 and CDR2: SGHRS, YFSETQ. J was trimmed by 5 bases and V by 1 base; bases with no gene match: 5. This chain's CDR3 is CASSLSGTDNEKLFF. CDR3 DNA, as far as it was read: TGCGCCAGCAGCTTGTCGGGGACAGACAATGAAAAA.

This clone came up a few times. The read stops 3 residues short of the end of the CDR3; the missing end is completed from the germline J gene. The genes are TRBV7-3 and TRBJ1-1, with TRBD1 matching over 8 bases. The CDR3 is 15 amino acids. CDR1 and CDR2 from the germline V gene are SGHTA and FQGTGA. CDR3 bases read: TGTGCCAGCAGCTTAACGGACAGGGACACAGATACG. It is translated as CASSLTDRDTDT. In full, the CDR3 reads CASSLTDRDTDTAFF.

This clone was counted at least ten times. Sequencing ends 3 residues short of the CDR3 end; the germline J gene provides the rest. The chain links TRBV12-3 or TRBV12-4 to TRBJ2-7; a weak D match, TRBD1 (5 bases). The CDR3 has 14 amino acids. Trimming cost V 6 bases and J 4 bases, with 16 bases left between them. The CDR3 here is CASSSDDRLYEQYF. The part of the CDR3 DNA that was read is TGTGCCAGCAGCTCCGACGACAGATTATACGAG.

This clone was seen ten or more times. Read sequence stops 3 residues before the CDR3 end, and the germline J gene provides the missing end. The V call is TRBV20-1, the J call TRBJ2-4; possibly TRBD2 for D (6 bases). V was trimmed by 0 bases and J by 0 bases, leaving 18 bases between them. The V gene's germline CDR1 is DFQATT and CDR2 SNEGSKA (reference sequence). This CDR3 region has 18 residues. The CDR3 bases that were read are TGCAGTGCTAGAGATGGTAGCGGCGGCCCCTTAGCCAAAAACATT. The encoded protein is CSARDGSGGPLAKNI. The entire CDR3 is CSARDGSGGPLAKNIQYF.

This clone was recorded many times. The read terminates 3 residues before the CDR3 end, so the remaining end is supplied by the germline J gene. The rearrangement joins TRBV7-8 to TRBJ1-1, with TRBD1 matching 7 bases. The CDR3 consists of 15 residues. The V segment lost 1 base and the J segment 3 bases; nucleotides outside the gene matches: 5. Looked up from germline, CDR1 is SGHVS and CDR2 is FQNEAQ. The covered CDR3 bases are TGTGCCAGCAGCTTAGGACAGGGTTTCGACACTGAA. It specifies CASSLGQGFDTE. The full CDR3 protein reads CASSLGQGFDTEAFF. The full variable domain, with the rest looked up from reference TRBV7-8 and TRBJ1-1, is GAGVSQSPRYKVAKRGQDVALRCDPISGHVSLFWYQQALGQGPEFLTYFQNEAQLDKSGLPSDRFFAERPEGSVSTLKIQRTQQEDSAVYLCASSLGQGFDTEAFFGQGTRLTVV.

This clone was observed many times. The CDR3 is cut off 3 residues early in the read; its end comes from the germline J gene. Other DNA sequences in this specimen translate into the identical CDR3. This chain joins TRBV6-1 and TRBJ1-5; D may be TRBD1 (5 bases). V was clipped by 2 bases and J by 5 bases, with 10 bases between them. Germline loops: CDR1 MNHNS, CDR2 SASEGT. The CDR3 extends over 14 amino acids. CDR3 in amino acids: CASSESGGDQPQHF. Partial CDR3 DNA: TGTGCCAGCAGTGAAAGTGGGGGGGATCAGCCC.

This clone came up many times. The read terminates 3 residues ahead of where the CDR3 ends, so the germline J gene completes it. The J gene is TRBJ2-7, the V gene TRBV7-9, with D maybe TRBD1 (5 bases). Per germline, CDR1 SEHNR and CDR2 FQNEAQ (reference sequence). The V end was cut by 5 bases, the J end by 2 bases, with 16 bases between. This CDR3 is 15 amino acids long. The sequenced part of the CDR3 DNA is TGTGCCAGCAGCCCGATGGCAGGGTTCACCTACGAG. It yields the protein CASSPMAGFTYE. The CDR3 reads in full as CASSPMAGFTYEQYF.

This clone was found many times. The CDR3 end falls 3 residues outside the read, so it is completed with the germline J gene. In the same sample, other DNA sequences code for this CDR3. V gene TRBV19 combines with J gene TRBJ2-7; 11 bases align to TRBD1. This CDR3 is 15 amino acids long. Trimming removed 5 bases from V and 3 bases from J; junction bases left unmatched: 6. Germline V gives CDR1 LNHDA, CDR2 SQIVND (reference sequence). The part of the CDR3 DNA that was read is TGTGCCAGTAGTCCCGGGACAGGGGGGATCTACGAG. Protein: CASSPGTGGIYE. The complete CDR3 protein is CASSPGTGGIYEQYF.

This clone was seen repeatedly, ten times or more. The read finishes 3 residues shy of the CDR3 end, and the germline J gene is used to complete it. The chain couples TRBV2 to TRBJ2-2; 15 positions match TRBD2. The V segment lost 6 bases and the J segment 2 bases; nucleotides outside the gene matches: 4. This CDR3 region has 17 residues. Germline V CDR1 and CDR2: SNHLY, FYNNEI. CDR3 DNA (partial): TGTGCCAGCAGAGGACTAGCGGGGGGGCGCAACACCGGGGAG. The encoded protein is CASRGLAGGRNTGE. The whole CDR3 sequence reads CASRGLAGGRNTGELFF.

This clone came up many times. The CDR3 end is not reached by the read, which stops 3 residues before it; the germline J gene fills it in. V usage is TRBV19 and J usage is TRBJ2-3; TRBD2 might be the D (6 bases). Germline CDR1 is LNHDA and CDR2 is SQIVND (reference sequence). The CDR3 is 15 amino acids. With 7 bases removed from V and 3 bases from J, the gap between germline ends came to 17 bases. This CDR3 is CASNEGWGVTDTQYF. The CDR3 bases that were read are TGTGCCAGTAATGAAGGTTGGGGGGTAACAGATACG.

This clone was counted at least ten times. With the read ending 3 residues before the CDR3 end, the germline J gene is used to fill in that end. The chain uses TRBV20-1 and TRBJ1-4, with D hard to call. The CDR3 has 12 residues. Deletions cut 2 bases from V and 4 bases from J, with 5 bases between. Germline lookup yields CDR1 DFQATT and CDR2 SNEGSKA (reference sequence). The DNA read from the CDR3 is TGCAGTGCTAGACGGGGTAATGAAAAA. Translating it yields CSARRGNEK. In full, the CDR3 reads CSARRGNEKLFF.

Ten or more counts support this clone. The read gets to within 3 residues of the CDR3 end, and the germline J gene fills in the rest. V and J are TRBV19 and TRBJ1-6; possibly TRBD1 for D (5 bases). The germline V gene has CDR1 LNHDA and CDR2 SQIVND (reference sequence). V dropped 6 bases and J dropped 8 bases, with 14 bases sitting between them. CDR3 size: 14 residues. The CDR3 region is CASSIGGTHSPLHF. The CDR3 DNA, read in part, is TGTGCCAGTAGCATTGGGGGGACCCATTCACCC.

Remarks on this clone: The sequence runs out 3 residues before the end of the CDR3; the remainder is reconstructed from the germline J gene. The V gene is TRBV10-2, the J gene TRBJ2-1, with 9 bases fitting TRBD2. V shed 3 bases, J shed 4 bases, and the junction held 13 bases outside the gene matches. This CDR3 region has 18 residues. The germline gives CDR1 WSHSY, CDR2 SAAADI. CDR3 amino acids: CASSDPSGVSGRYNEQFF. The part of the CDR3 DNA that was read is TGCGCCAGCAGTGATCCTAGCGGGGTCTCCGGCAGATACAATGAG.

This clone was recorded at least ten times. The read ends 3 residues early relative to the CDR3; the germline J gene fills the gap. The chain uses TRBV5-5 and TRBJ1-2, with a weak D call TRBD1 (5 bases). V was cut by 4 bases and J by 1 base, with 11 bases left in between. CDR3 length equals 14 residues. From germline, CDR1 is SGHKS and CDR2 YYEKEE (reference sequence). The sequenced part of the CDR3 DNA is TGTGCCAGCAGCCCCGTGGACAATAACTATGGC. Amino acids: CASSPVDNNYG. The full-length CDR3 reads as CASSPVDNNYGYTF.

In its sample, this clone was seen many times. The CDR3 end lies 3 residues beyond the end of the read and is filled in from the germline J gene. The rearrangement uses TRBV7-9 and TRBJ2-7, with D uncertain. CDR3 length: 14 amino acids. Trimming pared 1 base from V and 0 bases from J, leaving 7 bases between. Germline CDR1 and CDR2: SEHNR and FQNEAQ (reference sequence). CDR3 DNA (partial): TGTGCCAGCAGCTTAGACAGCCGCTCCTACGAG. It specifies CASSLDSRSYE. The entire CDR3 is CASSLDSRSYEQYF.